This entry lists 11 T cell receptor beta chains sequenced from one sample in a study of T cell responses to AZD1222 COVID-19 vaccine. TCRdb keeps only in-frame clones here, not all; method: immunoSEQ multiplex PCR. This sample yields 180,000 or so clones, of which more than 75% are seen a single time; roughly a quarter belongs to the top ten. The sequencing used peripheral blood, collected 28 days after the second AZD1222 dose. Source of these receptors: an adult who received the AZD1222 COVID-19 vaccine.

This clone appeared a single time. This chain links TRBV7-3 with TRBJ1-2; D ambiguous. The germline gives CDR1 SGHTA, CDR2 FQGTGA. The germline V and J ends were trimmed by 5 bases and 0 bases, with 16 bases remaining between them. CDR3 length equals 16 residues. CDR3 DNA sequence: TGTGCCAGCAGCCCCCCCTGGGCGAAGCCTAACTATGGCTACACCTTC. This sequence encodes CASSPPWAKPNYGYTF.

This chain uses TRBV5-1 with TRBJ1-2, with D perhaps matching TRBD1 (5 bases). The V end was cut by 0 bases, the J end by 4 bases, with 16 bases between. Germline CDR1 reads SGHRS; CDR2 reads YFSETQ. This CDR3 is 16 amino acids long. CDR3 DNA: TGCGCCAGCAGCTTGGCCCGGGGCCCACGACGCTATGGCTACACCTTC. Translation gives CASSLARGPRRYGYTF.

V is TRBV28 and J is TRBJ1-2; the D is unclear. The CDR3 totals 14 residues. Trimming pared 1 base from V and 8 bases from J, leaving 14 bases between. Germline V gene data show CDR1 as MDHEN and CDR2 as SYDVKM. The CDR3 here is CASSLSWGTGGYTF. The CDR3 DNA follows: TGTGCCAGCAGTTTATCGTGGGGAACGGGGGGCTACACCTTC.

V gene TRBV30 combines with J gene TRBJ2-7, with D possibly matching TRBD1 (5 bases). This CDR3 has 15 residues. The V gene's germline CDR1 is GTSNPN and CDR2 SVGIG (reference sequence). Trimming left V 1 base short and J 3 bases short, with 16 bases between. In DNA, the CDR3 is TGTGCCTGGAGTGCCCTGTCGATAGGGGACTACGAGCAGTACTTC. This codes for CAWSALSIGDYEQYF.

The genes are TRBV27 and TRBJ2-1, with D maybe TRBD2 (6 bases). Trimming stripped 3 bases from V and 10 bases from J, with 22 bases between. Germline CDR1 and CDR2: MNHEY and SMNVEV (reference sequence). This CDR3 spans 16 amino acids. The CDR3 loop reads CASSFLAGTLTNEQFF. The DNA of the CDR3 is TGTGCCAGCAGTTTCCTGGCGGGGACCCTTACAAACGAGCAGTTCTTC.

The chain combines TRBV4-3 with TRBJ2-3; no clear D gene. The CDR3 runs 15 residues. Trimming removed 0 bases from V and 2 bases from J, with 9 bases in between. Germline V CDR1 and CDR2: LGHNA, YSLEER. CDR3 region: CASSQDLGPTDTQYF. Written as DNA, the CDR3 is TGCGCCAGCAGCCAAGATTTAGGCCCCACAGATACGCAGTATTTT.

This clone was seen once. The rearrangement links TRBV3-1 (or the pseudogene TRBV3-2) to TRBJ2-7; TRBD2 aligns across 7 bases. J lost 7 bases, V lost 1 base, and 7 bases had no gene match. The CDR3 loop spans 14 amino acids. Looked up from germline, CDR1 is LGHDT and CDR2 is YNNKEL (reference sequence). The CDR3 sequence: CASSQAGLGGEQYF. DNA for the CDR3: TGTGCCAGCAGCCAAGCCGGACTAGGTGGGGAGCAGTACTTC.

The chain uses TRBV6-5 and TRBJ2-7; D possibly uses TRBD1 or TRBD2 (6 bases each). Germline CDR1 MNHEY, CDR2 SVGAGI. The CDR3 totals 14 residues. V lost 6 bases and J lost 6, with 18 bases in between. The CDR3, as DNA: TGTGCCAGCAGACGGGACGGTGGAGGGGGCGAGCAGTACTTC. Encoded protein: CASRRDGGGGEQYF.

This clone was observed a few times. This chain joins TRBV7-2 and TRBJ1-2; TRBD1 agrees at 10 bases. This CDR3 is built from 17 residues. The V gene end was trimmed by 7 bases and the J gene end by 4 bases; junction bases not matched to a gene: 15. The germline V gene has CDR1 SGHTA and CDR2 FQGNSA. In nucleotides, the CDR3 is TGTGCCAGCACCGTTCCGGGACAGGGGCTGGCGAGCTATGGCTACACCTTC. Amino acids: CASTVPGQGLASYGYTF.

The V call is TRBV7-3, the J call TRBJ2-1, with 7 bases matching TRBD2. Trimming took 4 bases from V and 0 from J; bases not matched to a gene: 9. This CDR3 has 17 amino acids. Looked up from germline, CDR1 is SGHTA and CDR2 is FQGTGA. The CDR3 loop is CASSSRVGGSSYNEQFF. CDR3 coding DNA: TGTGCCAGCAGCTCACGGGTCGGCGGGAGCTCCTACAATGAGCAGTTCTTC.

This clone was found once. Compared with germline, one end of the junction differs, possibly owing to a read error. V is TRBV15 and J is TRBJ1-4; D gene uncertain. Per germline, CDR1 LNHNV and CDR2 YYDKDF (reference sequence). The CDR3 is 15 residues long. Here the CDR3 DNA reads TGTGCCACCAGCAGAGGACGGGAGGCTAAAGAAAAACTGTTTTTT. Its translation is CATSRGREAKEKLFF.